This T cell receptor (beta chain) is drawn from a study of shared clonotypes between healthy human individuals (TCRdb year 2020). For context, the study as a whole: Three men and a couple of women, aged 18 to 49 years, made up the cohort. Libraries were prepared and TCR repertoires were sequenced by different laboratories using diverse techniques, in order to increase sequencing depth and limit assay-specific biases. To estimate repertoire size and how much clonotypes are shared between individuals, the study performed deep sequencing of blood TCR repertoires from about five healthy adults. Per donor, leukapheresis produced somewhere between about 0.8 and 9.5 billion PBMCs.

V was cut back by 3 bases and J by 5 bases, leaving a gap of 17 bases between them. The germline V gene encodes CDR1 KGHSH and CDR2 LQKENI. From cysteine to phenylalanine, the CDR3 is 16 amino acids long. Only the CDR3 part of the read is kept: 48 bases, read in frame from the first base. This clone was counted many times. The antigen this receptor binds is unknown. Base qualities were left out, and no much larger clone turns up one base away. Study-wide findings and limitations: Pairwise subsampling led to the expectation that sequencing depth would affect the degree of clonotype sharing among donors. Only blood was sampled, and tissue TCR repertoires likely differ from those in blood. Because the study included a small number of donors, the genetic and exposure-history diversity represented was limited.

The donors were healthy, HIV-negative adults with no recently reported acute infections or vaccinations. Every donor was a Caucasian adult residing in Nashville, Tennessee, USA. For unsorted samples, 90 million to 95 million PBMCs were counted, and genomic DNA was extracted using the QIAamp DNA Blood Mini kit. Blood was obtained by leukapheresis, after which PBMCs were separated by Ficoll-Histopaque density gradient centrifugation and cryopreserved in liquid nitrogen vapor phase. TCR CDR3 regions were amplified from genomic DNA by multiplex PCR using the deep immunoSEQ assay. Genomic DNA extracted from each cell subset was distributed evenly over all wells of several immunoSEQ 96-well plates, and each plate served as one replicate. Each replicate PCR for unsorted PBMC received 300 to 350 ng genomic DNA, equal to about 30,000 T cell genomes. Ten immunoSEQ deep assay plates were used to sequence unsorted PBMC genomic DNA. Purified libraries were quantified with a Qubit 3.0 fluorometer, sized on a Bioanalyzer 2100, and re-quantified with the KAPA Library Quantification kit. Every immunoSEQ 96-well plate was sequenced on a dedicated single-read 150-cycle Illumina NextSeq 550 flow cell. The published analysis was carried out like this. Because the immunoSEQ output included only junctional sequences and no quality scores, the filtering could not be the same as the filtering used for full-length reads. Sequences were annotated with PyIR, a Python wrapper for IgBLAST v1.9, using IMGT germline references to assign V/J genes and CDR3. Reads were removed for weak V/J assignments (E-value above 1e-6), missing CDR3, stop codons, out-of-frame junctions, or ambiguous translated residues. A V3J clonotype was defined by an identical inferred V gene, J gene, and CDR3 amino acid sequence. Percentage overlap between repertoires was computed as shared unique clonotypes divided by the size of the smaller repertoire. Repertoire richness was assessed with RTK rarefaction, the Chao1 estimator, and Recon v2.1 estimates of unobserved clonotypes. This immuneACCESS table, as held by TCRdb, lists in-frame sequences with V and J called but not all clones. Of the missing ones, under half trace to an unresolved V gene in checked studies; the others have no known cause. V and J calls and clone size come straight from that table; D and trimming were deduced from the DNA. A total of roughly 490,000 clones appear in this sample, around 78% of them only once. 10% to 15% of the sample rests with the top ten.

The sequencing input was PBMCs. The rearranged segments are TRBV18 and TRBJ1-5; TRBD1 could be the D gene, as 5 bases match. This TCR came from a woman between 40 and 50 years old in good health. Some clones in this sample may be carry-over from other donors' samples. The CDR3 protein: CASSPPGRSGHQPQHF. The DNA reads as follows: TGTGCCAGCTCACCCCCGGGAAGGTCAGGGCATCAGCCCCAGCATTTT.